The present TCR beta chain was sequenced within a study of shared clonotypes between healthy human individuals. This clone occurred a few times. Data came from immunoSEQ multiplex PCR; TCRdb stores just in-frame clones and leaves some out. Here the sample spans some 900,000 clones, around three quarters being singletons. This TCR was recovered from a man between 18 and 35 years old in good health. The sample consisted of memory CD4+ T cells sorted from blood. Subset here: CD45RA-negative fraction.

The CDR3 reads CASSPGFPESPLHF. The CDR3 nucleotides read TGTGCCAGCTCACCAGGATTCCCGGAATCACCCCTCCACTTT. The chain combines TRBV18 with TRBJ1-6; D call uncertain. Trimming took off 2 bases at V and 10 bases at J, with 12 bases between the two ends. CDR3 length: 14 amino acids. Germline assignment: CDR1 KGHSH and CDR2 LQKENI.